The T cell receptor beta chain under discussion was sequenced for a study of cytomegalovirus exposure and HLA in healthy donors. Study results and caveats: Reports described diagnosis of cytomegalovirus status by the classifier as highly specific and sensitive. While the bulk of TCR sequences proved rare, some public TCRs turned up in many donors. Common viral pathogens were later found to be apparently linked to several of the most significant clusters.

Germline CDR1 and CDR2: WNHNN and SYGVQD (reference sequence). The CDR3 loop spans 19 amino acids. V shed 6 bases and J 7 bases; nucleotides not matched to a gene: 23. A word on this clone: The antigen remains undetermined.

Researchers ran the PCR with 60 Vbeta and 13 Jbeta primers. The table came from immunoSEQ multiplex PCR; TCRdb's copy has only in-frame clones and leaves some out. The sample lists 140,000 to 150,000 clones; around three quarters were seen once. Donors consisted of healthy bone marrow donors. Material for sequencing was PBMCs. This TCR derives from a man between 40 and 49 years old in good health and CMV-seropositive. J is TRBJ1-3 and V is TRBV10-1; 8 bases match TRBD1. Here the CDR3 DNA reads TGCGCCAGCAGCCTCTACCGGGACAGGCCCTTCAAGGTGAGGAACACCATATATTTT. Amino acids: CASSLYRDRPFKVRNTIYF.